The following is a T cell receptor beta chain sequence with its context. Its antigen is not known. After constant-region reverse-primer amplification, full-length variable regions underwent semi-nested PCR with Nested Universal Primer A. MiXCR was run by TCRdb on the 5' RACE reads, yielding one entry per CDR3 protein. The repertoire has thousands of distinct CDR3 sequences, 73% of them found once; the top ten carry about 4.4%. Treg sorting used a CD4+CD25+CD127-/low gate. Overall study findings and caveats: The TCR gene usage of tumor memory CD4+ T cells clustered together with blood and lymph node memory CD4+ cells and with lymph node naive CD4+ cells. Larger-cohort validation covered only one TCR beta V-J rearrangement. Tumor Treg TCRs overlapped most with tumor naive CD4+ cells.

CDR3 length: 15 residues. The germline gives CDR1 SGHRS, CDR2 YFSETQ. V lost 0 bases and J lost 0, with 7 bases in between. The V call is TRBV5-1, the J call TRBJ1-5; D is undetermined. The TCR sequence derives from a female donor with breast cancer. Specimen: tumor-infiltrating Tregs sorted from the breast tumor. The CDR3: CASSLGGASNQPQHF. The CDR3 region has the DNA TGCGCCAGCAGCTTGGGAGGAGCTAGCAATCAGCCCCAGCATTTT.